One and the same sample provided the 4 T cell receptor beta chains below, sequenced in a study of blood T cell repertoires in COVID-19. Profiling relied on immunoSEQ multiplex PCR, and the TCRdb table lists in-frame clones only, not all of them. The sample gives 170,000 or so clones, approximately 85% of which show up once; under 8% is in the top ten. The specimen was PBMCs or T cells enriched from blood (not recorded which). The source is a man aged 35-49 years who had recovered from COVID-19.

DNA of the CDR3: TGTGCCAGCAGGCCGGCAGGTGATACGCAGTATTTT. Protein product: CASRPAGDTQYF. The rearrangement joins TRBV7-9 to TRBJ2-3; D unresolved. Germline CDR1 SEHNR, CDR2 FQNEAQ (reference sequence). This CDR3 comprises 12 residues. The ends were cut back, 6 bases at V and 6 bases at J, with 10 bases in the middle.

This chain connects TRBV10-3 to TRBJ2-7, with 8 positions matching TRBD1. The CDR3 sequence is 14 residues long. CDR1 ENHRY and CDR2 SYGVKD come from the germline V gene. Losses at the gene ends were 6 bases for V and 1 base for J; bases not matched to a gene: 5. The CDR3 loop reads CAIRRQGQSYEQYF. The CDR3 nucleotides are TGTGCCATCAGGAGACAGGGGCAATCCTACGAGCAGTACTTC.

The gene calls are TRBV29-1 and TRBJ1-1, with 9 nucleotides matching TRBD1. This CDR3 is built from 13 residues. V shed 5 bases, J shed 2 bases, and the junction held 3 bases outside the gene matches. Germline-derived CDR1 and CDR2 are SQVTM and ANQGSEA. The CDR3 is CSVTQGANTEAFF. The CDR3 nucleotides are TGCAGCGTTACACAGGGGGCTAACACTGAAGCTTTCTTT.

The rearrangement uses TRBV30 and TRBJ1-1; possible D gene TRBD1, 5 bases. Looked up from germline, CDR1 is GTSNPN and CDR2 is SVGIG (reference sequence). The CDR3 has 16 amino acids. Trimming left V 1 base short and J 4 bases short, with 19 bases between. CDR3 sequence reads: CAWSAQSGGGGTEAFF. The CDR3 nucleotides are TGTGCCTGGAGTGCTCAGTCCGGGGGAGGAGGCACTGAAGCTTTCTTT.